The sequence of this T cell receptor beta chain was determined in a study of shared clonotypes between healthy human individuals (dated by TCRdb to the early 2020s). Broadly, across the study: The cohort comprised two women and three men aged 18 to 49 years. For each donor, three plates each were used for CD4 naive and CD4 memory, two plates were used for CD8 naive, and one plate was used for CD8 memory. The study deeply sequenced blood TCR repertoires of about 5 healthy adults to estimate repertoire size and the extent of clonotype sharing between individuals. To increase sequencing depth and limit assay-specific biases, TCR repertoire library preparation and sequencing were carried out by different laboratories using diverse techniques. Per donor, leukapheresis produced somewhere between about 0.9 and 9.5 billion PBMCs. Overall results and qualifications from the work: Sharing across a few donors was observed for about 4.8% of naive CD4, around 3.5% of naive CD8, 2% to 2.5% of memory CD4, and around 0.44% of memory CD8 clonotypes. Only blood was sampled, and tissue TCR repertoires likely differ from those in blood. Compared with non-shared clonotypes, clonotypes shared by all four sorted-subset donors had higher generation probabilities. Pairwise subsampling led to the expectation that sequencing depth would affect the degree of clonotype sharing among donors. The small number of donors limited the genetic and exposure-history diversity represented. Estimated clonotype richness was generally larger for naive than for memory subsets. Even with the large sequencing depth, rarefaction of the sorted-subset datasets indicated that sequencing was incomplete.

Notes on this clone: Its antigen is currently not known. No quality values exist for individual bases; no much larger clone is one base distant.

The donors were healthy, HIV-negative adults with no recently reported acute infections or vaccinations. All donors were Caucasian adults living in Nashville, Tennessee, USA. The CD8 memory samples were a combination of magnetically selected CD45RO+ cells and CCR7-negative CD45RA+ effector memory (TemRA) cells. After blood collection by leukapheresis, PBMCs were isolated using Ficoll-Histopaque density gradient centrifugation and then cryopreserved in the vapor phase of liquid nitrogen. Analytical flow cytometry was used to check the purity and quantity of each magnetically sorted T cell population. From each sorted fraction, genomic DNA was isolated and quantified by UV absorbance on a Nanodrop 2000c. The CDR3 measures 15 amino acids from cysteine to phenylalanine. Of the read, only the CDR3 DNA is kept; its 45 bases are in frame from base 1. Relative to germline, V is missing 7 bases and J is missing 7 bases, with 7 bases of the junction outside any gene match. CDR1 is given as SQVTM and CDR2 as ANQGSEA, both from the germline V gene.

Using the deep immunoSEQ assay, multiplex PCR amplified TCR CDR3 regions from genomic DNA. Extracted genomic DNA from each cell subset was distributed evenly across all wells of several immunoSEQ 96-well plates, and each plate was treated as a replicate. For sorted subsets, 200 ng of genomic DNA, equivalent to 30,000 or so T cell genomes, went into each replicate PCR. The purified libraries were quantified using a Qubit 3.0 fluorometer, sized with a Bioanalyzer 2100, and then quantified again using the KAPA Library Quantification kit. A separate single-read 150-cycle Illumina NextSeq 550 flow cell was used to sequence each immunoSEQ 96-well plate. Under the source paper's analysis protocol: The immunoSEQ output contained only junctional sequences without quality scores, so filtering could not match that applied to full-length reads. Sequences were annotated with PyIR, a Python wrapper for IgBLAST v1.9, and V/J genes and CDR3 were assigned using IMGT germline references. Reads with weak V/J assignments (E-value above 1e-6), missing CDR3, stop codons, out-of-frame junctions, or ambiguous translated residues were removed. A V3J clonotype was defined by an identical inferred V gene, J gene, and CDR3 amino acid sequence. To compute the percentage overlap between repertoires, the number of shared unique clonotypes was divided by the size of the smaller repertoire. Three approaches were used to assess repertoire richness: RTK rarefaction, the Chao1 estimator, and Recon v2.1 estimates of unobserved clonotypes. Generation probabilities for all TCRbeta clonotypes obtained by the gDNA method from a handful of donors were computed using OLGA. Imported from immuneACCESS, the table was reduced by TCRdb to in-frame sequences with V and J called. These copies leave out some clones; in studies compared against another copy, an unresolved V gene accounts for under half, and the cause of the remainder is not known. The D gene and trimming were derived from the DNA, and the V and J assignments and clone size from that table. This sample holds about 690,000 clones; less than 95% were observed only once. The ten most abundant clones make up 34% of the sample.

The origin of this receptor is a man aged 18 to 30 in good health. Some clones in this sample may be carry-over from other donors' samples. The chain couples TRBV29-1 to TRBJ2-1; 16 central nucleotides agree with TRBD2. The sequenced material came from memory CD8+ T cells from PBMCs. In light of the paper, this sample's cell subset or site label describes: CD45RO+ cells pooled with CCR7-negative TemRA cells. The CDR3 region reads CSGAGTSGRGNEQFF. The DNA sequence is given as TGCAGCGGGGCTGGGACTAGCGGGAGGGGGAATGAGCAGTTCTTC.